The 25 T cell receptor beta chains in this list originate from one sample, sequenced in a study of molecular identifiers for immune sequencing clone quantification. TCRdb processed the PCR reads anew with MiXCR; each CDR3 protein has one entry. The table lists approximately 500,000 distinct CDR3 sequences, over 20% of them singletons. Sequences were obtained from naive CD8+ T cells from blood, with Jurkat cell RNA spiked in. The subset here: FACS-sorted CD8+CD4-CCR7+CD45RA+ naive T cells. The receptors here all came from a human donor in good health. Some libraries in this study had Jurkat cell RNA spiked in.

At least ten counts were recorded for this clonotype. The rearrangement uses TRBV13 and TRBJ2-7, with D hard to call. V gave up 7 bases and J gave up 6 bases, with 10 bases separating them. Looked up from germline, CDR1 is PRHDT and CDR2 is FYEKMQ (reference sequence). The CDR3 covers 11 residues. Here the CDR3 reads CASTKGREQYF. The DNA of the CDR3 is TGTGCCAGCACTAAAGGGCGCGAGCAGTACTTC.

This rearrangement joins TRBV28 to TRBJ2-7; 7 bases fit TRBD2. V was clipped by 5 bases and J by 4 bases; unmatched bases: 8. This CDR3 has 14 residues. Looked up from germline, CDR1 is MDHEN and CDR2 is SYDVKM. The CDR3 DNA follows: TGTGCCAGCAGTGCCCAACTAGCGAGATACGAGCAGTACTTC. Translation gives CASSAQLARYEQYF.

CDR3 sequence reads: CASSRRLAESTDTQYF. CDR3 sequence (DNA): TGTGCCAGCAGCCGCCGACTAGCGGAAAGCACAGATACGCAGTATTTT. This sequence joins TRBV11-2 and TRBJ2-3; 9 nucleotides agree with TRBD2. CDR1 SGHAT and CDR2 FQNNGV come from the germline V gene. V trimming: 5 bases; J trimming: 0 bases; junction bases outside the gene matches: 6. The CDR3 length is 16 residues.

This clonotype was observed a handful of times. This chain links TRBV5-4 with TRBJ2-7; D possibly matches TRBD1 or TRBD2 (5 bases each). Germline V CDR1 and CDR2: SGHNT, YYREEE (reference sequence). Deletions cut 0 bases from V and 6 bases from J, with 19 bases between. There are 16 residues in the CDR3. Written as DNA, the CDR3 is TGTGCCAGCAGCTTGGCGGCAGGCCCCACGGGGACCGAGCAGTACTTC. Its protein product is CASSLAAGPTGTEQYF.

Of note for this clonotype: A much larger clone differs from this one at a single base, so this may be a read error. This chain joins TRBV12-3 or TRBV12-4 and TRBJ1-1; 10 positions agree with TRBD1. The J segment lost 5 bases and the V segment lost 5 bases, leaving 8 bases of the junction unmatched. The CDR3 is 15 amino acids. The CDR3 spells CASSPGTGVRTEAFF. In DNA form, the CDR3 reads TGTGCCAGCAGTCCAGGGACAGGGGTTCGGACTGAAGCTTTCTTT.

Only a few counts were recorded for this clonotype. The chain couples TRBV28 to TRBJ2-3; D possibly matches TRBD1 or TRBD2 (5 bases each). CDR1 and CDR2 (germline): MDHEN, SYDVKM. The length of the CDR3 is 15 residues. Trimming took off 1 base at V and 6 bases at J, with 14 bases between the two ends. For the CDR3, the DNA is TGTGCCAGCAGTTTATTACTAGGGGCTGTTGATACGCAGTATTTT. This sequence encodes CASSLLLGAVDTQYF.

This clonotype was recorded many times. CDR3: CSVISGFEETQYF. The CDR3 DNA sequence: TGCAGCGTTATATCAGGGTTTGAGGAGACCCAGTACTTC. This chain joins TRBV29-1 and TRBJ2-5, with D maybe TRBD1 (5 bases). V lost 5 bases, J lost 5 bases, and 15 bases lay in between. Germline assignment: CDR1 SQVTM and CDR2 ANQGSEA. CDR3 size: 13 residues.

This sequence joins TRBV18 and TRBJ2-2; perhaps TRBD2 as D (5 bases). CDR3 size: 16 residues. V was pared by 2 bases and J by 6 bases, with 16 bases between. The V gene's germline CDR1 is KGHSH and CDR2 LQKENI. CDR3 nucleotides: TGTGCCAGCTCACCATCCCCTAGGAGGCTTGCCGGGGAGCTGTTTTTT. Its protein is CASSPSPRRLAGELFF.

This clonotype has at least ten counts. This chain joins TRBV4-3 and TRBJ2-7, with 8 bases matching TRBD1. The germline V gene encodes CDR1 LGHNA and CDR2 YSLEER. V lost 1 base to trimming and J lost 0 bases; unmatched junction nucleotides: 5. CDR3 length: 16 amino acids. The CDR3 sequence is CASSQARGPSSYEQYF. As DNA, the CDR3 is TGCGCCAGCAGCCAAGCCAGGGGGCCGAGCTCCTACGAGCAGTACTTC.

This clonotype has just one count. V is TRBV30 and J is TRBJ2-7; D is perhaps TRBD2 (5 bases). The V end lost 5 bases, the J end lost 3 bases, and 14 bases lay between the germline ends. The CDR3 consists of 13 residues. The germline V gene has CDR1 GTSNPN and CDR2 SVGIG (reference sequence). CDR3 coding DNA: TGTGCCTGGGATGAGGGTCAATACTACGAGCAGTACTTC. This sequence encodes CAWDEGQYYEQYF.

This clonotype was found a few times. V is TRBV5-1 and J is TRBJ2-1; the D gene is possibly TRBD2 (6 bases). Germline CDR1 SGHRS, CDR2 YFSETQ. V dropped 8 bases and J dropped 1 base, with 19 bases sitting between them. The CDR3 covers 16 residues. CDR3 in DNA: TGCGCCAGTCAGCAGAGGCTAGCGACATCCTACAATGAGCAGTTCTTC. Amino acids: CASQQRLATSYNEQFF.

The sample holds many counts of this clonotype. The CDR3 DNA reads TGTGCCAGGACGCGGACAACGAACACCGGGGAGCTGTTTTTT. Encoded protein: CARTRTTNTGELFF. V is TRBV7-6 and J is TRBJ2-2; tentatively, D is TRBD1 (5 bases). Trimming pared 9 bases from V and 0 bases from J, leaving 11 bases between. Germline V gives CDR1 SGHVS, CDR2 FNYEAQ. CDR3 length: 14 amino acids.

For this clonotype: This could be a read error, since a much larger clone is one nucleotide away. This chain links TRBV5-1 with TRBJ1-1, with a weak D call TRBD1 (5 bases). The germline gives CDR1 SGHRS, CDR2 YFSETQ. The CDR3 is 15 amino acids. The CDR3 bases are TGCGCCAGCAGCTTGGCTGAAAACGGGGCCACTGAAGCTTCCTTT. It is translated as CASSLAENGATEASF.

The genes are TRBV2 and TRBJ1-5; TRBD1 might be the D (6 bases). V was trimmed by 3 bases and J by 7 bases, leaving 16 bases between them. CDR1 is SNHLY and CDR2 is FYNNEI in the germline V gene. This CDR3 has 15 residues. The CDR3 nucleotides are TGTGCCAGCAGTGAGGTAGGGGGGCCGGGGCAGCCCCAGCATTTT. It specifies CASSEVGGPGQPQHF. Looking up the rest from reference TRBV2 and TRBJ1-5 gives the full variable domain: EPEVTQTPSHQVTQMGQEVILRCVPISNHLYFYWYRQILGQKVEFLVSFYNNEISEKSEIFDDQFSVERPDGSNFTLKIRSTKLEDSAMYFCASSEVGGPGQPQHFGDGTRLSIL.

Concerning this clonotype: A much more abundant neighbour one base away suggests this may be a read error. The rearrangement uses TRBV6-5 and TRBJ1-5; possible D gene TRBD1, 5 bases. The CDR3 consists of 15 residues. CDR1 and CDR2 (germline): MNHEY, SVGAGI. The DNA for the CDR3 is TGTGCCAGCAGGGGGGGACTGTATAGCAATCGGCCCCAGCATTTT. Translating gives CASRGGLYSNRPQHF.

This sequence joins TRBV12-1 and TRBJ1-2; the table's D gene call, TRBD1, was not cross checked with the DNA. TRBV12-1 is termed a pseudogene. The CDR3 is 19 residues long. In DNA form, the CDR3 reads TGTGCCAGCAGCGTTGACAGGGTTGGAACCGTACCCTCTTCCCATGGCTACACCTTC. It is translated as CASSVDRVGTVPSSHGYTF.

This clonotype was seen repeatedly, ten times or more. The CDR3, as DNA: TGTGCCAGCAGTTCTGTACTAGCGGGGGACACAGATACGCAGTATTTT. It yields the protein CASSSVLAGDTDTQYF. J is TRBJ2-3 and V is TRBV2; 11 nucleotides align to TRBD2. The CDR3 is 16 residues long. V dropped 5 bases and J dropped 2; count of bases not matched to a gene: 6. The V gene's germline CDR1 is SNHLY and CDR2 FYNNEI. The whole variable domain, remainder taken from reference TRBV2 and TRBJ2-3, is EPEVTQTPSHQVTQMGQEVILRCVPISNHLYFYWYRQILGQKVEFLVSFYNNEISEKSEIFDDQFSVERPDGSNFTLKIRSTKLEDSAMYFCASSSVLAGDTDTQYFGPGTRLTVL.

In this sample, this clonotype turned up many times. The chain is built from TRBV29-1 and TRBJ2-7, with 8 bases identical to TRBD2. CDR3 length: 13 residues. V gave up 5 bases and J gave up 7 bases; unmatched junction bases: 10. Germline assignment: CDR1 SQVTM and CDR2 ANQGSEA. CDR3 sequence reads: CSVINGRGWEQYF. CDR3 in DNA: TGCAGCGTTATAAACGGGAGGGGTTGGGAGCAGTACTTC.

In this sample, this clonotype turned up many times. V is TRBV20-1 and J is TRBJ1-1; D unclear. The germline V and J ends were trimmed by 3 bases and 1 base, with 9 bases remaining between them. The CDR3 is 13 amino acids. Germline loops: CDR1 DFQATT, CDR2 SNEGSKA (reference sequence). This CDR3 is CSASADPNTEAFF. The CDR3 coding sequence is TGCAGTGCTAGTGCAGATCCGAACACTGAAGCTTTCTTT.

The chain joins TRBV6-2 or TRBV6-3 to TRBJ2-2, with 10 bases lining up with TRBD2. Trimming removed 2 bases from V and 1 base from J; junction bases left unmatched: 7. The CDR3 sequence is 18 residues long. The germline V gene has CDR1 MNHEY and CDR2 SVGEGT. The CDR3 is CASSYPLAGDVNTGELFF. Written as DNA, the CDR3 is TGTGCCAGCAGTTACCCTCTAGCGGGGGATGTGAACACCGGGGAGCTGTTTTTT.

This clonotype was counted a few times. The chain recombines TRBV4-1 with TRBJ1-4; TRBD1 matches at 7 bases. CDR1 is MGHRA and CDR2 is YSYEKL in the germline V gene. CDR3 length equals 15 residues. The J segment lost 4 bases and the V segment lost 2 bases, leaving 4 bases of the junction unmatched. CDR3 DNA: TGCGCCAGCAGCCAACCCCGGGACAGTAATGAAAAACTGTTTTTT. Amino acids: CASSQPRDSNEKLFF.

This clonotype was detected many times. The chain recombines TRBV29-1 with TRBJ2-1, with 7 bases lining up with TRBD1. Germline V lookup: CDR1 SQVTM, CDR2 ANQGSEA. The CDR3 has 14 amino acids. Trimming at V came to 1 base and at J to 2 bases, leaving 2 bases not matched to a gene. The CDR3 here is CSVEGQGAYNEQFF. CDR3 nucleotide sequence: TGCAGCGTTGAAGGCCAGGGGGCCTACAATGAGCAGTTCTTC.

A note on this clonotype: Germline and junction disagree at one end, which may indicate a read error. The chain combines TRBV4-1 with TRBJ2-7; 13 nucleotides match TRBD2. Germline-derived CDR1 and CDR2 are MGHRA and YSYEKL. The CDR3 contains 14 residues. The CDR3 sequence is CASSPGLAGYERYF. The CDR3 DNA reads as TGCGCCAGCAGCCCGGGACTAGCGGGGTACGAGCGGTACTTC.

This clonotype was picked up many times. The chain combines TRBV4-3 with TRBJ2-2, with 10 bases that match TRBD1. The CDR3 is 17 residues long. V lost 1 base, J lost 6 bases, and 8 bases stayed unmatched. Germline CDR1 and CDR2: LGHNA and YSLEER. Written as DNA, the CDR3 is TGCGCCAGCAGCCAAGTGGGAGCGGGACAGGGGTCCGGGGAGCTGTTTTTT. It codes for CASSQVGAGQGSGELFF.

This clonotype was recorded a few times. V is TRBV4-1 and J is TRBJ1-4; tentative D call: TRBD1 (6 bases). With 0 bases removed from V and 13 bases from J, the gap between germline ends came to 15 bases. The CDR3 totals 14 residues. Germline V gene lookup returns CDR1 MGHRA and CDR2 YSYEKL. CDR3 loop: CASSQEGGAPRLFF. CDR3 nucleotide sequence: TGCGCCAGCAGCCAAGAAGGGGGGGCCCCAAGACTGTTTTTT.